One sample yielded the 18 T cell receptor beta chains listed below, sequenced in a study of OX40 agonist ivuxolimab in advanced cancers. The protocol was immunoSEQ multiplex PCR, while the TCRdb copy is restricted to in-frame clones and leaves out a portion. This sample yields 75,000 to 100,000 clones, of which about nine tenths are seen a single time; more than 5% belongs to the top ten. Sequenced here: CD4+ or CD8+ T cells sorted from blood, sampled in a trial of the OX40 agonist ivuxolimab. These receptors were collected from an adult with an advanced solid tumor such as melanoma, head and neck, liver or kidney cancer.

The rearrangement links TRBV7-6 to TRBJ2-7; tentatively, D is TRBD1 (5 bases). The CDR3 spans 11 residues. From germline, CDR1 is SGHVS and CDR2 FNYEAQ. Between the trimmed V and J ends, which lost 11 bases and 2 bases, there was a span of 10 bases. The CDR3 loop is CAPSGTYEQYF. CDR3 nucleotide sequence: TGTGCCCCCTCAGGGACCTACGAGCAGTACTTC.

V is TRBV11-3 and J is TRBJ1-1, with 7 bases identical to TRBD1. Germline V gene sequence: CDR1 SGHNT, CDR2 YENEEA. The CDR3 totals 15 residues. V was clipped by 5 bases and J by 5 bases; unmatched bases: 11. The CDR3 nucleotides are TGTGCCAGCAGCCCCCAGGGGGGTAGCAAGACTGAAGCTTTCTTT. It translates to CASSPQGGSKTEAFF.

The V and J genes are TRBV4-1 and TRBJ2-2; D is ambiguous. Trimming shortened V by 4 bases and J by 3 bases, and 15 bases separated the two germline ends. This CDR3 region has 16 residues. In germline, CDR1 is MGHRA, CDR2 YSYEKL. CDR3 region: CASSRVRLEDTGELFF. The CDR3 DNA is TGCGCCAGCAGCCGAGTGCGGCTAGAGGACACCGGGGAGCTGTTTTTT.

Details on this clone: The same CDR3 can be traced to other DNA sequences in this sample. This sequence joins TRBV7-2 and TRBJ2-6; D is ambiguous. Trimming stripped 2 bases from V and 4 bases from J, with 12 bases between. The CDR3 totals 16 residues. The V gene's germline CDR1 is SGHTA and CDR2 FQGNSA. CDR3 bases: TGTGCCAGCAGCTTACAAGGGCTGTCCGGGGCCAACGTCCTGACTTTC. Its translation: CASSLQGLSGANVLTF.

This clone was observed many times. The chain links TRBV13 to TRBJ1-2; D is unclear. Trimming took 1 base from V and 8 from J, leaving 11 bases between them. The CDR3 spans 13 residues. CDR1 and CDR2 (germline): PRHDT, FYEKMQ (reference sequence). CDR3 in DNA: TGTGCCAGCAGCTTAGTTCTAATAGGAGGCTACACCTTC. It codes for CASSLVLIGGYTF.

The sample holds many counts of this clone. This chain links TRBV7-9 with TRBJ1-1; maybe TRBD1 (5 bases). The V end was cut by 5 bases, the J end by 3 bases, with 13 bases between. Germline values: CDR1 SEHNR, CDR2 FQNEAQ (reference sequence). CDR3 length: 14 amino acids. Here the CDR3 reads CASSLTQEDTEAFF. The CDR3 bases are TGTGCCAGCAGCCTAACACAGGAGGACACTGAAGCTTTCTTT. Full variable domain (outside the CDR3, taken from reference TRBV7-9 and TRBJ1-1): DTGVSQNPRHKITKRGQNVTFRCDPISEHNRLYWYRQTLGQGPEFLTYFQNEAQLEKSRLLSDRFSAERPKGSFSTLEIQRTEQGDSAMYLCASSLTQEDTEAFFGQGTRLTVV.

The V gene is TRBV7-2, the J gene TRBJ2-2; D unresolved. The V and J ends lost 1 base and 3 bases respectively, with 6 bases between them. The CDR3 runs to 14 residues. Germline values: CDR1 SGHTA, CDR2 FQGNSA. CDR3 residues: CASSLVRDTGELFF. For the CDR3, the DNA is TGTGCCAGCAGCTTAGTTCGGGACACCGGGGAGCTGTTTTTT.

The rearrangement links TRBV18 to TRBJ1-1; no clear D gene. Germline CDR1 and CDR2: KGHSH and LQKENI. The CDR3 sequence is 12 residues long. The V and J ends lost 1 base and 5 bases respectively, with 5 bases between them. Written as DNA, the CDR3 is TGTGCCAGCTCACCACTCGGGACTGAAGCTTTCTTT. Translated, it gives CASSPLGTEAFF.

The rearrangement links TRBV19 to TRBJ1-2; no firm D call. Trimming pared 2 bases from V and 7 bases from J, leaving 11 bases between. Germline CDR1 LNHDA, CDR2 SQIVND (reference sequence). This CDR3 is 13 amino acids long. The CDR3 loop reads CASSITAWGGYTF. Here the CDR3 DNA reads TGTGCCAGTAGTATAACGGCTTGGGGTGGCTACACCTTC.

The chain links TRBV7-3 to TRBJ2-1, with D perhaps assigned TRBD1 or TRBD2 (5 bases each). V lost 2 bases and J lost 6, with 17 bases in between. Germline V gives CDR1 SGHTA, CDR2 FQGTGA. This CDR3 has 16 residues. The CDR3 coding sequence is TGTGCCAGCAGCTTAGGGGGACCTTTTGACGGCAATGAGCAGTTCTTC. Translation gives CASSLGGPFDGNEQFF. Complete variable domain (other parts from reference TRBV7-3 and TRBJ2-1): GAGVSQTPSNKVTEKGKYVELRCDPISGHTALYWYRQSLGQGPEFLIYFQGTGAADDSGLPNDRFFAVRPEGSVSTLKIQRTERGDSAVYLCASSLGGPFDGNEQFFGPGTRLTVL.

This clone was recorded only once. V and J are TRBV6-5 and TRBJ2-7; the match to TRBD1 covers 7 bases. This CDR3 has 15 amino acids. Trimming removed 0 bases from V and 3 bases from J; junction bases left unmatched: 5. Per germline, CDR1 MNHEY and CDR2 SVGAGI. CDR3 region: CASSYSGGGYYEQYF. CDR3 DNA: TGTGCCAGCAGTTACTCAGGGGGCGGATACTACGAGCAGTACTTC.

V and J are TRBV27 and TRBJ2-5; weak D call: TRBD1 (7 bases). The CDR3 loop spans 19 amino acids. V lost 2 bases to trimming and J lost 2 bases, with 24 bases between them. CDR1 and CDR2 from the germline V gene are MNHEY and SMNVEV (reference sequence). Here the CDR3 DNA reads TGTGCCAGCAGTTTAACCCCATTAGCGGACAGGCTTACTCAAGAGACCCAGTACTTC. Amino acid sequence: CASSLTPLADRLTQETQYF.

The chain joins TRBV4-3 to TRBJ1-2; TRBD1 agrees at 9 bases. The ends lost 4 bases at V and 2 bases at J; junction bases unmatched: 2. This CDR3 is 14 amino acids long. Germline assignment: CDR1 LGHNA and CDR2 YSLEER. The CDR3 DNA sequence: TGCGCCAGCAGCCCCGGGACAGGGAACTATGGCTACACCTTC. Translating it yields CASSPGTGNYGYTF.

V gene TRBV18 combines with J gene TRBJ1-1, with no clear D. The CDR3 consists of 15 residues. The germline V gene has CDR1 KGHSH and CDR2 LQKENI. V was trimmed by 1 base and J by 0 bases, leaving 9 bases between them. In nucleotides, the CDR3 is TGTGCCAGCTCACCACAAGAACAGTTGAACACTGAAGCTTTCTTT. Translating it yields CASSPQEQLNTEAFF. The full variable domain, rest sourced from reference TRBV18 and TRBJ1-1, is NAGVMQNPRHLVRRRGQEARLRCSPMKGHSHVYWYRQLPEEGLKFMVYLQKENIIDESGMPKERFSAEFPKEGPSILRIQQVVRGDSAAYFCASSPQEQLNTEAFFGQGTRLTVV.

This chain joins TRBV18 and TRBJ1-1; no clear D. Trimming left V 2 bases short and J 1 base short, with 20 bases between. The CDR3 length is 18 residues. Germline assignment: CDR1 KGHSH and CDR2 LQKENI. Here the CDR3 DNA reads TGTGCCAGCTCACCATCAGGTTTCCGGGGTCGGGGGAACACTGAAGCTTTCTTT. Its protein is CASSPSGFRGRGNTEAFF.

This rearrangement joins TRBV19 to TRBJ2-6, with D possibly being TRBD1 (6 bases). The germline gives CDR1 LNHDA, CDR2 SQIVND (reference sequence). This CDR3 is 16 amino acids long. Trimming took off 6 bases at V and 0 bases at J, with 12 bases between the two ends. CDR3 residues: CASRRGHSSGANVLTF. The DNA of the CDR3 is TGTGCCAGTAGGAGGGGACACAGCTCTGGGGCCAACGTCCTGACTTTC.

The chain joins TRBV19 to TRBJ2-2; maybe TRBD2 (6 bases). The CDR3 has 16 residues. Trimming cost V 9 bases and J 9 bases, with 26 bases left between them. Germline CDR1 and CDR2: LNHDA and SQIVND (reference sequence). CDR3 in DNA: TGTGCCAGCAAAAATTTTGCGGGGCTCCCCGGGTGGGAGCTGTTTTTT. Residues: CASKNFAGLPGWELFF.

This clone showed up just a few times. This chain uses TRBV6-5 with TRBJ1-1; no firm D call. The CDR3 runs 12 residues. The germline V gene has CDR1 MNHEY and CDR2 SVGAGI. V lost 5 bases to trimming and J lost 6 bases, with 10 bases between them. This CDR3 reads CASSPTGSEAFF. The CDR3 DNA reads as TGTGCCAGCAGTCCCACCGGGTCTGAAGCTTTCTTT.